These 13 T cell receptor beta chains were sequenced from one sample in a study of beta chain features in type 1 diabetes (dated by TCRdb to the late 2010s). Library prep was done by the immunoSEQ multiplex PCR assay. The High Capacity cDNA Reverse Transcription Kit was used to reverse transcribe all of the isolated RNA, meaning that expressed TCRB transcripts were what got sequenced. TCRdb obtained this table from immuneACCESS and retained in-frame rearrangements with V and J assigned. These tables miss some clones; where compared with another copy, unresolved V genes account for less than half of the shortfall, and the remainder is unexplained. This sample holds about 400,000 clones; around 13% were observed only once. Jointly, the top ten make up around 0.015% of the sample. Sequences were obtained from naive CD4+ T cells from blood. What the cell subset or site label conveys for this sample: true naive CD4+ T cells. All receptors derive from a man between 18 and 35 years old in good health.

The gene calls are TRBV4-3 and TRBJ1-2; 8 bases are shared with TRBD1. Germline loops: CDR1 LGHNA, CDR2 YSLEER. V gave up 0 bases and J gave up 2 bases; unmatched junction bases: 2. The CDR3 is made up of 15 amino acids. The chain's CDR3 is CASSQERQGNYGYTF. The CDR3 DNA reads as TGCGCCAGCAGCCAAGAGCGACAGGGGAACTATGGCTACACCTTC.

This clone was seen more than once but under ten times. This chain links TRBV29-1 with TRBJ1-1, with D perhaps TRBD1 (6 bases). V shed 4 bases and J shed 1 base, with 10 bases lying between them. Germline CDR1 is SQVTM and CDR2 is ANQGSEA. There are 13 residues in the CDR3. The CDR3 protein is CSVAPTGNTEAFF. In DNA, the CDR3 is TGCAGCGTTGCCCCGACAGGGAACACTGAAGCTTTCTTT.

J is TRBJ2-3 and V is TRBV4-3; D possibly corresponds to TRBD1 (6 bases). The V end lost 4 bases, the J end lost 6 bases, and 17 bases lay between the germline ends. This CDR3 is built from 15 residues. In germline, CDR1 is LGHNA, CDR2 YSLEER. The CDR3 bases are TGCGCCAGCAGCCCCGCTGGGGCAGGGGCGGATACGCAGTATTTT. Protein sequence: CASSPAGAGADTQYF.

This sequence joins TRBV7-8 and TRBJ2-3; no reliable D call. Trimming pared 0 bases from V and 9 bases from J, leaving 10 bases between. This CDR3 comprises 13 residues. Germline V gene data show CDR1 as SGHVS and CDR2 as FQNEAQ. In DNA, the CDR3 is TGTGCCAGCAGCTTAGCCGGAGTTGACACGCAGTATTTT. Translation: CASSLAGVDTQYF.

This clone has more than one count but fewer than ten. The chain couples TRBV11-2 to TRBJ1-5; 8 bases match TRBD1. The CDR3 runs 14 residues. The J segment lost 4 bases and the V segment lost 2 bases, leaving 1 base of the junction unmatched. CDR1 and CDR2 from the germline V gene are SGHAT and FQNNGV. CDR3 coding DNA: TGTGCCAGCAGCTTACAGGGGGCGAATCAGCCCCAGCATTTT. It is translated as CASSLQGANQPQHF.

The DNA of the CDR3 is TGTGCCATCAGTGAGGATACGGGTACGGCTGAAGCTTTCTTT. The encoded protein is CAISEDTGTAEAFF. The rearrangement uses TRBV10-3 and TRBJ1-1; D is undetermined. The germline V and J ends were trimmed by 2 bases and 6 bases, with 13 bases remaining between them. From germline, CDR1 is ENHRY and CDR2 SYGVKD. CDR3 size: 14 residues.

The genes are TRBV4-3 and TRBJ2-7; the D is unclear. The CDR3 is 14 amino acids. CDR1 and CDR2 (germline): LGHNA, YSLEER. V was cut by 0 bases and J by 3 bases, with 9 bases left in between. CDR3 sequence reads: CASSQDQISYEQYF. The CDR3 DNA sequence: TGCGCCAGCAGCCAAGATCAAATTAGCTACGAGCAGTACTTC.

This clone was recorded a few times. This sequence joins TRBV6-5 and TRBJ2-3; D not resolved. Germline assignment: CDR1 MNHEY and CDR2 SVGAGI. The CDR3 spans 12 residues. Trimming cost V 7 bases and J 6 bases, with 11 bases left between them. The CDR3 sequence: CASTSSGDTQYF. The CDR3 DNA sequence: TGTGCCAGCACCTCCTCCGGGGATACGCAGTATTTT.

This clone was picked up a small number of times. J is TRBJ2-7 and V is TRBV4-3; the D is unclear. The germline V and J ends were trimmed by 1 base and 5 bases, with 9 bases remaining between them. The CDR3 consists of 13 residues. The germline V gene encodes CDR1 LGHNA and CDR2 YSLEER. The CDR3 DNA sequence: TGCGCCAGCAGCCAAGTTTTACTCCACGAGCAGTACTTC. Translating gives CASSQVLLHEQYF.

CDR3 nucleotides: TGTGCCAGCAATAAACCTCGGAATAGCGGCTACGAGCAGTACTTC. The encoded protein is CASNKPRNSGYEQYF. The chain couples TRBV28 to TRBJ2-7, with D perhaps TRBD2 (6 bases). The CDR3 length is 15 residues. Germline V gives CDR1 MDHEN, CDR2 SYDVKM. With 7 bases removed from V and 3 bases from J, the gap between germline ends came to 19 bases.

In nucleotides, the CDR3 is TGTGCCAGCCAATCCGAGGGAATCGGCACAGATACGCAGTATTTT. As protein: CASQSEGIGTDTQYF. The rearrangement joins TRBV19 to TRBJ2-3; possibly TRBD2 for D (5 bases). Trimming shortened V by 9 bases and J by 1 base, and 17 bases separated the two germline ends. Germline V gene data show CDR1 as LNHDA and CDR2 as SQIVND (reference sequence). The CDR3 spans 15 residues.

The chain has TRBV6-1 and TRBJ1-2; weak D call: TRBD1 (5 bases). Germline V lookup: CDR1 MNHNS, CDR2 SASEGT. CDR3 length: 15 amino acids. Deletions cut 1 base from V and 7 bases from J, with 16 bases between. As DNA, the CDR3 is TGTGCCAGCAGTGAAGGGGGGACTACTGCGGGTGGCTACACCTTC. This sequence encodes CASSEGGTTAGGYTF.

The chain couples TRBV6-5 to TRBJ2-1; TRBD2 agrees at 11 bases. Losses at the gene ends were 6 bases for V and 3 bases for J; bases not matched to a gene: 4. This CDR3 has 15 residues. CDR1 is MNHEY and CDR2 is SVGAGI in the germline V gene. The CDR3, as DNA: TGTGCCAGCAGAACGGGGACTAGCGGCTACAATGAGCAGTTCTTC. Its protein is CASRTGTSGYNEQFF.